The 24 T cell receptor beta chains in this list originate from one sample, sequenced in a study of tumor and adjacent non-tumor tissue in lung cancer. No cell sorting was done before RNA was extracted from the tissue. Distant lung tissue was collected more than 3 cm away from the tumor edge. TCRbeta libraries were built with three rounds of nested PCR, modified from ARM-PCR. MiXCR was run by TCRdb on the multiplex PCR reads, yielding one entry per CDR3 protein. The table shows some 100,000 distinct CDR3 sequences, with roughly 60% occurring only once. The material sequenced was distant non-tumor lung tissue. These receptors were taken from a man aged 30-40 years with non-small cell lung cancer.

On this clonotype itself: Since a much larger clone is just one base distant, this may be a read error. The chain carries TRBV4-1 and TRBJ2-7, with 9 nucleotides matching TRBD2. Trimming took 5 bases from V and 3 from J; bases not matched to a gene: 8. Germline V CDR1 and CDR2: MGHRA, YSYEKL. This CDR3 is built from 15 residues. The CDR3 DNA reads TGCGCCAGCAGCTCCGGGACTAGCCTCGGCTACGAGCAGTACTTC. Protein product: CASSSGTSLGYEQYF.

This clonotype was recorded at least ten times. This CDR3 is CASSLGVGDTEAFF. In DNA form, the CDR3 reads TGTGCCAGCAGCTTAGGGGTGGGAGATACTGAAGCTTTCTTT. The rearrangement uses TRBV11-3 and TRBJ1-1; D is unresolved. Trimming shortened V by 1 base and J by 5 bases, and 11 bases separated the two germline ends. Germline lookup yields CDR1 SGHNT and CDR2 YENEEA. This CDR3 has 14 amino acids.

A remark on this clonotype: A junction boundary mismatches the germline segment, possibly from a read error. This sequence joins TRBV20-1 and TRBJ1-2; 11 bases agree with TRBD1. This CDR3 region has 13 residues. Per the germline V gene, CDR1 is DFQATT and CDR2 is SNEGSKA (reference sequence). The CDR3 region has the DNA TGCAGTGCTCCCGAGGACAGGGGGCATGGTTACATCTTC. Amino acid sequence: CSAPEDRGHGYIF.

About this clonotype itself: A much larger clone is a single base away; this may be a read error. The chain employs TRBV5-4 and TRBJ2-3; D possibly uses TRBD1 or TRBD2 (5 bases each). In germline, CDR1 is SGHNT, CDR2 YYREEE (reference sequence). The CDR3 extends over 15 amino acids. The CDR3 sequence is CTSAHRDAFTDTQYF. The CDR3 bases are TGTACCAGCGCTCACCGGGACGCCTTCACAGATACGCAGTATTTT.

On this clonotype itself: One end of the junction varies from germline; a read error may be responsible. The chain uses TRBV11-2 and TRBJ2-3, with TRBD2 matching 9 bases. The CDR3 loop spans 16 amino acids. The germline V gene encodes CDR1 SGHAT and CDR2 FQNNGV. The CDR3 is CASSSSASGKPDTQYF. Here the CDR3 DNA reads TGTGCTAGCAGCTCATCAGCTAGCGGGAAACCAGATACGCAGTATTTT. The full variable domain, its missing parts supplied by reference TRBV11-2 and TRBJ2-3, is EAGVAQSPRYKIIEKRQSVAFWCNPISGHATLYWYQQILGQGPKLLIQFQNNGVVDDSQLPKDRFSAERLKGVDSTLKIQPAKLEDSAVYLCASSSSASGKPDTQYFGPGTRLTVL.

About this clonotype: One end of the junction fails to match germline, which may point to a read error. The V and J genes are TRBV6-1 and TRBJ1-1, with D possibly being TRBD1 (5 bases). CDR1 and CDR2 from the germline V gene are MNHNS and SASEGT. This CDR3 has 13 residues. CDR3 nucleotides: TGTGCCGGCAGTCTCACAGGGAACACTGAAGCTTTCTTT. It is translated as CAGSLTGNTEAFF.

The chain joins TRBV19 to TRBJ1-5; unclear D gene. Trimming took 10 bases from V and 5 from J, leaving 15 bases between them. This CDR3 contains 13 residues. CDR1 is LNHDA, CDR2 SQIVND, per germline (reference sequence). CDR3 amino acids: CAKPEVGYQPQHF. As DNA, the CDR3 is TGTGCCAAGCCGGAGGTGGGCTATCAGCCCCAGCATTTT.

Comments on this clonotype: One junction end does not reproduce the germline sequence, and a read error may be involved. CDR3 nucleotide sequence: TGTTCCAGCAGTCTAGTCTGGGGGCTCAATCAGCCCCAGCATTTT. Protein sequence: CSSSLVWGLNQPQHF. The chain uses TRBV12-3 or TRBV12-4 and TRBJ1-5; D may be TRBD1 (6 bases). This CDR3 contains 15 residues.

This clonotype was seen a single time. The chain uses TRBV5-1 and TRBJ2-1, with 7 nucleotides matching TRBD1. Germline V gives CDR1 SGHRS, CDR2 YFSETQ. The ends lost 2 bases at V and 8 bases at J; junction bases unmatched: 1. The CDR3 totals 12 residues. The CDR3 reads CASSFDRDEQFF. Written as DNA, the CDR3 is TGCGCCAGCAGCTTCGACAGGGATGAGCAGTTCTTC.

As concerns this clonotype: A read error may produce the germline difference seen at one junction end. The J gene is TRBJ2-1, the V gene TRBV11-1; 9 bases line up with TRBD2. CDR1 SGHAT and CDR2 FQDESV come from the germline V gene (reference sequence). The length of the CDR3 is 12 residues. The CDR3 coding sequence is TGTACAAGCAGCTTTCCGGGACTAGCCTTCGTCTTC. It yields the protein CTSSFPGLAFVF.

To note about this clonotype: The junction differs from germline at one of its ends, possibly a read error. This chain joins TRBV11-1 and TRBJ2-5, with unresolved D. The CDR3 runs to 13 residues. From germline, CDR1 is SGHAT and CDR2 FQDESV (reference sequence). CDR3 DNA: TGTGCCAGCGGCTTAGAATCGCAAGAGACCCAGTACTTC. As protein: CASGLESQETQYF.

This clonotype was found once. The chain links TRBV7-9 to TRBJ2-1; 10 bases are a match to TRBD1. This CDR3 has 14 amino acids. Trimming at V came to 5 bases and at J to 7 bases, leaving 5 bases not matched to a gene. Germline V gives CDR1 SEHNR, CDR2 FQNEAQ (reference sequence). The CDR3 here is CASSEPGQGNEQFF. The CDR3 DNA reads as TGTGCCAGCAGCGAACCGGGACAGGGGAATGAGCAGTTCTTC.

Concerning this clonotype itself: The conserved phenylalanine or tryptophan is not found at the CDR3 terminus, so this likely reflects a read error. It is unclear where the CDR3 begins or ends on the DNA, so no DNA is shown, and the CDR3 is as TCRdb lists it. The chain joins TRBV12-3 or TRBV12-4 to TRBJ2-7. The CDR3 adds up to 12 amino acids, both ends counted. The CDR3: CASSLGTYEQLL.

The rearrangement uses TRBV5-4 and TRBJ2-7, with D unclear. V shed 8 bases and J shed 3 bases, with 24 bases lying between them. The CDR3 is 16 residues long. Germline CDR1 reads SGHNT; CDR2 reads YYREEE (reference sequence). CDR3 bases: TGTGCCAGTAACTTGGGGTCTGGCCTTGACAACTACGAGCAGTACTTC. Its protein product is CASNLGSGLDNYEQYF.

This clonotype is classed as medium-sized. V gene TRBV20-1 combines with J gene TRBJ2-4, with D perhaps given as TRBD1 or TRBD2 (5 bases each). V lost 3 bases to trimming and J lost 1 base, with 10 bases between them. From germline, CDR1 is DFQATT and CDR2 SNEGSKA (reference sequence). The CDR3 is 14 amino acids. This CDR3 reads CSARHGAAKNIQYF. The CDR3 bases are TGCAGTGCTAGGCACGGGGCCGCCAAAAACATTCAGTACTTC.

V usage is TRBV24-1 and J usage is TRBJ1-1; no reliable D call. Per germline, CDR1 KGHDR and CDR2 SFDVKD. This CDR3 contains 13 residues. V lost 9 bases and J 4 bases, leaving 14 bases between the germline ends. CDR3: CATRWAQSTEAFF. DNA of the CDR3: TGTGCCACCCGCTGGGCGCAAAGCACTGAAGCTTTCTTT.

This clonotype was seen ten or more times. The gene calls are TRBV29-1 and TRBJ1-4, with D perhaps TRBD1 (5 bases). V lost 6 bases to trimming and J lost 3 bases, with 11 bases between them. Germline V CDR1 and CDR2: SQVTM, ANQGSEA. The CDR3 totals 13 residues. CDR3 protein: CSVQGNANEKLFF. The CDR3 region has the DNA TGCAGCGTCCAGGGAAACGCTAATGAAAAACTGTTTTTT.

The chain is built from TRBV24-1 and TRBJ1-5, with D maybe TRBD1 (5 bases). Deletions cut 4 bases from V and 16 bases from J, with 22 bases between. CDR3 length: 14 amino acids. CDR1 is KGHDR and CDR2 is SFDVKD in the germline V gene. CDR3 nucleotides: TGTGCCACCAGTGACTCCCGACAGAATCAGCTCCACCATTTT. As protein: CATSDSRQNQLHHF.

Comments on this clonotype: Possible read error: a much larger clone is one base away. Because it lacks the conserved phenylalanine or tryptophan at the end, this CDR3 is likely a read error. CDR3 sequence reads: CSASRVSYNEQFL. CDR3 in DNA: TGCAGTGCTAGCCGGGTATCCTACAATGAGCAGTTCCTC. The gene calls are TRBV20-1 and TRBJ2-1; D gene unclear. This CDR3 has 13 residues. With 3 bases removed from V and 1 base from J, the gap between germline ends came to 7 bases. Germline-derived CDR1 and CDR2 are DFQATT and SNEGSKA (reference sequence).

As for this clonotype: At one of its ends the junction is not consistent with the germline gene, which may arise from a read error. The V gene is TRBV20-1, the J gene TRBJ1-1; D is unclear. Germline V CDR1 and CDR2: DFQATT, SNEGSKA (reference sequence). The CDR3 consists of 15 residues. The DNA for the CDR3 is TGCACTGCTAGAAATAATGGACCCGGGAACACTGAAGCTTTCTTT. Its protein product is CTARNNGPGNTEAFF.

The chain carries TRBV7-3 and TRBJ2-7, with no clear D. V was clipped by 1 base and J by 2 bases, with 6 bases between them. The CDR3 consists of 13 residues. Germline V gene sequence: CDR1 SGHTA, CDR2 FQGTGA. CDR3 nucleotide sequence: TGTGCCAGCAGCTTAAACGGTCCCTACGAGCAGTACTTC. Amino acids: CASSLNGPYEQYF.

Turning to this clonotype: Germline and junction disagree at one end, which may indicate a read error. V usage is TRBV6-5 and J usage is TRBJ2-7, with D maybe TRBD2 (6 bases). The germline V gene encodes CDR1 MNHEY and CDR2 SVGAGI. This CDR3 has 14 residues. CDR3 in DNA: TGTACCAGCAGCTACGGCGGGAACATCTACGAGCAGTACTTC. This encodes CTSSYGGNIYEQYF.

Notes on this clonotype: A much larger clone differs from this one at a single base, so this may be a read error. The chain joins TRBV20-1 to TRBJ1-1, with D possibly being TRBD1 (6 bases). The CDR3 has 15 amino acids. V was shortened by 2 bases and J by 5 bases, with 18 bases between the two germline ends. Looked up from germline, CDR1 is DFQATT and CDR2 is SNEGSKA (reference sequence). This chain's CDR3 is CSARNRAGAGTEAFF. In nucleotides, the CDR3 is TGCAGTGCTAGAAATCGGGCAGGGGCAGGGACTGAAGCTTTCTTT.

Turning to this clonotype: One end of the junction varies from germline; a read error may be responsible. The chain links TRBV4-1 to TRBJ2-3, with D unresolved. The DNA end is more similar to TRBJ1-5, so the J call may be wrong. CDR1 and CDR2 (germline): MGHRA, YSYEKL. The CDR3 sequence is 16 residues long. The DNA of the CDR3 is TGCGCCAGCAACCAAGAACCAGCACCGAGCACAGATACGCAGCATTTT. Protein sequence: CASNQEPAPSTDTQHF.